The clone carrying this T cell receptor beta chain has only one observation. This entry comes from a study of blood T cell repertoires in COVID-19. This CDR3 region has 14 residues. The V and J ends lost 4 bases and 1 base, in that order; junction bases with no gene match: 3. CDR1 and CDR2 (germline): MNHEY, SVGAGI. The data were produced by immunoSEQ multiplex PCR, yet TCRdb's version contains in-frame clones alone and is incomplete. The sample lists a few hundred thousand clones, approximately 90% occurring once. The TCR sequence derives from a man between 18 and 35 years old who had recovered from COVID-19. The chain is built from TRBV6-5 and TRBJ1-1; 7 bases are a match to TRBD1. Sequenced input: PBMCs or T cells enriched from blood (not recorded which). Here the CDR3 reads CASSLTGPNTEAFF. The CDR3 DNA reads as TGTGCCAGCAGTTTGACAGGGCCGAACACTGAAGCTTTCTTT.